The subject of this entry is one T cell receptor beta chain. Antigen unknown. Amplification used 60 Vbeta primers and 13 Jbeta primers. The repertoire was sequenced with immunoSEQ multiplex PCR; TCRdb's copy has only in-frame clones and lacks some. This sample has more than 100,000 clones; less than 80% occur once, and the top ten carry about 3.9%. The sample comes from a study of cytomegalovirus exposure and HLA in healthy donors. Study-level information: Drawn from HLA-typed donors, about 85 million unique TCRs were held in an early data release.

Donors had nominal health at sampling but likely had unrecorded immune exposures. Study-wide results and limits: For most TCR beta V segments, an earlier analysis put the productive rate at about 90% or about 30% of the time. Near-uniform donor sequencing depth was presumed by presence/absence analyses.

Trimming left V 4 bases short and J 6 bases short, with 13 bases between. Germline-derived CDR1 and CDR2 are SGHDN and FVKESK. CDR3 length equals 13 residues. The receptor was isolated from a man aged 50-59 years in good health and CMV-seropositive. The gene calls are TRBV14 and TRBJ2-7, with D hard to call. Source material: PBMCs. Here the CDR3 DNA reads TGTGCCAGCAGCCCCTTGCGAGGAAGCGAGCAGTACTTC. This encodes CASSPLRGSEQYF.